The 17 T cell receptor beta chains presented below share a single source sample, sequenced in a study of blood T cell repertoires in COVID-19. The method was immunoSEQ multiplex PCR; TCRdb's version includes in-frame clones alone and lacks a portion of them. The table lists fewer than 85,000 clones, around three quarters of them singletons. Specimen: peripheral blood. These receptors were taken from a man aged 60 to 75 with active or convalescent COVID-19.

The V call is TRBV6-5, the J call TRBJ1-6; maybe TRBD1 (5 bases). The CDR3 spans 16 residues. Per germline, CDR1 MNHEY and CDR2 SVGAGI. Trimming took 1 base from V and 0 from J, leaving 7 bases between them. CDR3 amino acids: CASSYFRDSYNSPLHF. The DNA of the CDR3 is TGTGCCAGCAGTTACTTCAGGGACTCCTATAATTCACCCCTCCACTTT.

The chain employs TRBV5-6 and TRBJ2-1; 15 bases align to TRBD2. The CDR3 consists of 17 residues. CDR1 and CDR2 (germline): SGHDT, YYEEEE. V lost 2 bases and J lost 9; bases outside the gene matches: 9. CDR3 sequence: CASSFSWGLAGGGEQFF. CDR3 DNA: TGTGCCAGCAGCTTCTCGTGGGGACTAGCGGGGGGAGGTGAGCAGTTCTTC. The full variable domain, with the rest looked up from reference TRBV5-6 and TRBJ2-1, is DAGVTQSPTHLIKTRGQQVTLRCSPKSGHDTVSWYQQALGQGPQFIFQYYEEEERQRGNFPDRFSGHQFPNYSSELNVNALLLGDSALYLCASSFSWGLAGGGEQFFGPGTRLTVL.

The chain uses TRBV9 and TRBJ2-5; 9 bases are a match to TRBD2. Germline CDR1 SGDLS, CDR2 YYNGEE. J was trimmed by 5 bases and V by 0 bases; bases with no gene match: 5. The CDR3 sequence is 15 residues long. This chain's CDR3 is CASSVASSGEETQYF. CDR3 bases: TGTGCCAGCAGCGTAGCGTCTAGCGGGGAGGAGACCCAGTACTTC.

This chain links TRBV5-1 with TRBJ1-1, with 8 bases identical to TRBD1. This CDR3 spans 16 amino acids. V shed 3 bases and J 5 bases; nucleotides not matched to a gene: 12. Per germline, CDR1 SGHRS and CDR2 YFSETQ. CDR3 region: CASSSHARQGRTEAFF. CDR3 coding DNA: TGCGCCAGCAGCTCCCATGCACGACAGGGGAGAACTGAAGCTTTCTTT.

The chain has TRBV7-9 and TRBJ2-2, with a weak D call TRBD2 (6 bases). This CDR3 has 15 amino acids. The V end lost 0 bases, the J end lost 4 bases, and 9 bases lay between the germline ends. In germline, CDR1 is SEHNR, CDR2 FQNEAQ (reference sequence). The CDR3 DNA follows: TGTGCCAGCAGCTTAGCACTAGCTGCCACCGGGGAGCTGTTTTTT. This translates into CASSLALAATGELFF.

This sequence joins TRBV12-3 or TRBV12-4 and TRBJ2-3; D is uncertain. The CDR3 has 13 amino acids. V was trimmed by 6 bases and J by 2 bases, leaving 9 bases between them. The CDR3 here is CASSELNTDTQYF. In nucleotides, the CDR3 is TGTGCCAGCAGCGAGCTTAACACAGATACGCAGTATTTT.

This chain joins TRBV4-2 and TRBJ2-1; 13 positions match TRBD2. Looked up from germline, CDR1 is LGHNA and CDR2 is YNFKEQ. The V gene end was trimmed by 2 bases and the J gene end by 5 bases; junction bases not matched to a gene: 9. The CDR3 totals 18 residues. The CDR3 DNA reads as TGTGCCAGCAGCCAAACTCGACTAGCGGGGGGCCTTCACAATGAGCAGTTCTTC. Amino acid sequence: CASSQTRLAGGLHNEQFF.

V usage is TRBV2 and J usage is TRBJ1-6; 8 bases line up with TRBD1. The CDR3 contains 12 residues. J lost 14 bases, V lost 5 bases, and 5 bases had no gene match. Looked up from germline, CDR1 is SNHLY and CDR2 is FYNNEI. This CDR3 is CASSTQGGTLHF. CDR3 in DNA: TGTGCCAGCAGTACACAGGGGGGCACCCTCCACTTT.

V and J are TRBV24-1 and TRBJ2-1, with 9 bases fitting TRBD1. The CDR3 loop spans 17 amino acids. V was pared by 4 bases and J by 3 bases, with 9 bases of the junction left unmatched. Germline-derived CDR1 and CDR2 are KGHDR and SFDVKD. The CDR3 coding sequence is TGTGCCACCAGTGAGCGCCCCGGGACAGGGATCTACAATGAGCAGTTCTTC. Translated, it gives CATSERPGTGIYNEQFF.

Only one count was recorded for this clone. V gene TRBV30 combines with J gene TRBJ2-6; 11 bases line up with TRBD2. Trimming cost V 2 bases and J 0 bases; bases outside gene matches: 6. Per the germline V gene, CDR1 is GTSNPN and CDR2 is SVGIG (reference sequence). CDR3 length: 18 residues. CDR3 residues: CAWSQLAGDHSGANVLTF. CDR3 sequence (DNA): TGTGCCTGGAGTCAACTAGCGGGGGACCACTCTGGGGCCAACGTCCTGACTTTC.

This clone was counted a single time. The chain couples TRBV11-3 to TRBJ2-5; 7 bases fit TRBD1. V was pared by 9 bases and J by 4 bases, with 2 bases of the junction left unmatched. Looked up from germline, CDR1 is SGHNT and CDR2 is YENEEA. The CDR3 is made up of 11 amino acids. The CDR3 sequence is CARGQLETQYF. The CDR3 bases are TGTGCCAGGGGACAGTTAGAGACCCAGTACTTC.

CDR3: CAISPAGLSANEKLFF. In DNA form, the CDR3 reads TGTGCCATCAGCCCGGCCGGACTGTCAGCTAATGAAAAACTGTTTTTT. The V and J genes are TRBV10-3 and TRBJ1-4, with no clear D. Germline loops: CDR1 ENHRY, CDR2 SYGVKD. This CDR3 has 16 amino acids. V was clipped by 6 bases and J by 3 bases, with 17 bases between them.

V and J are TRBV30 and TRBJ1-3; D is perhaps TRBD1 (5 bases). There are 14 residues in the CDR3. V lost 1 base and J 5 bases, leaving 12 bases between the germline ends. Germline values: CDR1 GTSNPN, CDR2 SVGIG (reference sequence). The chain's CDR3 is CAWSDWGDRNTIYF. The CDR3 coding sequence is TGTGCCTGGAGTGATTGGGGGGACCGAAACACCATATATTTT. The full variable domain, its missing parts supplied by reference TRBV30 and TRBJ1-3, is SQTIHQWPATLVQPVGSPLSLECTVEGTSNPNLYWYRQAAGRGLQLLFYSVGIGQISSEVPQNLSASRPQDRQFILSSKKLLLSDSGFYLCAWSDWGDRNTIYFGEGSWLTVV.

This chain links TRBV10-3 with TRBJ1-1; possibly TRBD1 for D (5 bases). CDR1 and CDR2 (germline): ENHRY, SYGVKD. V shed 6 bases and J shed 3 bases, with 11 bases lying between them. CDR3 size: 13 residues. The CDR3 DNA sequence: TGTGCCATCAGGCTAGACAGCTACACTGAAGCTTTCTTT. Translation: CAIRLDSYTEAFF.

The rearrangement uses TRBV6-4 and TRBJ1-6, with a weak D call TRBD1 (5 bases). The CDR3 contains 14 residues. From germline, CDR1 is MRHNA and CDR2 SNTAGT. The V and J ends lost 3 bases and 3 bases respectively, with 6 bases between them. CDR3 loop: CASSEQVYNSPLHF. The DNA of the CDR3 is TGTGCCAGCAGTGAACAGGTCTATAATTCACCCCTCCACTTT.

This clone counts as large. The rearrangement links TRBV10-3 to TRBJ2-1; D is undetermined. This CDR3 region has 11 residues. The V gene lost 4 bases and the J gene lost 6 bases, with 4 bases spanning the gap. Germline CDR1 and CDR2: ENHRY and SYGVKD. The chain's CDR3 is CAISVGNEQFF. Here the CDR3 DNA reads TGTGCCATCAGTGTCGGCAATGAGCAGTTCTTC.

The chain carries TRBV4-1 and TRBJ1-2; 7 nucleotides align to TRBD1. Germline lookup yields CDR1 MGHRA and CDR2 YSYEKL. The CDR3 runs to 15 residues. The J segment lost 4 bases and the V segment lost 4 bases, leaving 9 bases of the junction unmatched. This CDR3 reads CASSPNGQVLYGYTF. The CDR3 region has the DNA TGCGCCAGCAGCCCTAACGGACAGGTCCTCTATGGCTACACCTTC.